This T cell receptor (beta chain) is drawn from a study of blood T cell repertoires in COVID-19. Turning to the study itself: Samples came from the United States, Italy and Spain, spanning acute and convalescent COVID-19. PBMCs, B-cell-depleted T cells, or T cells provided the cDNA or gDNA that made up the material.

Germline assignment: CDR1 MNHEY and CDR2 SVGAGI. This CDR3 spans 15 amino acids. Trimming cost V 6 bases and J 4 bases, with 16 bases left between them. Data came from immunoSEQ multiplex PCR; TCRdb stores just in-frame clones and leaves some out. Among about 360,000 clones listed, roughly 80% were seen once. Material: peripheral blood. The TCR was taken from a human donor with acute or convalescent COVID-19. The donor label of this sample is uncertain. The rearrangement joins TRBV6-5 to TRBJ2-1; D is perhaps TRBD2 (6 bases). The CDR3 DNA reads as TGTGCCAGCAGCCCCGGGACTCGCGGATACAATGAGCAGTTCTTC. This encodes CASSPGTRGYNEQFF.